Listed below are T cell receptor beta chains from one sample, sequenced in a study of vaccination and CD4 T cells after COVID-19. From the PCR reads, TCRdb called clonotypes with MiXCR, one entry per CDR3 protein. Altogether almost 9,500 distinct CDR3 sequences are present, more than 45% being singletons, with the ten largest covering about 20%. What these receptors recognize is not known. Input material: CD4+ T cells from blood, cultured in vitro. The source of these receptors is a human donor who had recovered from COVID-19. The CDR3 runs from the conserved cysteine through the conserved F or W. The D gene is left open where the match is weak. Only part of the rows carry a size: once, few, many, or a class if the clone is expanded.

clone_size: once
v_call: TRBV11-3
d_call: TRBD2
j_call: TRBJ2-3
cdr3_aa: CASSLGGGSTDTQYF
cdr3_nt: TGTGCCAGCAGCTTAGGCGGGGGGAGCACAGATACGCAGTATTTT

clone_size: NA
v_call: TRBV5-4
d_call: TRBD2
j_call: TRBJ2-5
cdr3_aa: CASSFLAGVGRETQYF
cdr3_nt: TGTGCCAGCAGCTTCTTAGCGGGAGTGGGTAGGGAGACCCAGTACTTC

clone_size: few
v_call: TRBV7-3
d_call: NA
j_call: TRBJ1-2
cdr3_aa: CASSPRPF
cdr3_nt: TGTGCCAGCAGCCCTCGTCCCTTC

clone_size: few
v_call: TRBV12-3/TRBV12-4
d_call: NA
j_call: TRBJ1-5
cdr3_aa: CASSLALGGWQPQHF
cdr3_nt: TGTGCCAGCAGTTTAGCGCTTGGGGGCTGGCAGCCCCAGCATTTT

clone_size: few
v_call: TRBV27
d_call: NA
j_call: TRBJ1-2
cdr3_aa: CASSPRQWVYGYTF
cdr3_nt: TGTGCCAGCAGTCCCCGACAGTGGGTCTATGGCTACACCTTC

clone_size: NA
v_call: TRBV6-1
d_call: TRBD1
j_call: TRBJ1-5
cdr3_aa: CASRKQGAFTQPQHF
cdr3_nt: TGTGCCAGCAGGAAACAGGGGGCCTTCACTCAGCCCCAGCATTTT

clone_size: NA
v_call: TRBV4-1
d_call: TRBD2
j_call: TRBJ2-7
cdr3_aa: CASSQEGTSGAYEQYF
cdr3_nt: TGCGCCAGCAGCCAAGAAGGGACTAGCGGCGCGTACGAGCAGTACTTC

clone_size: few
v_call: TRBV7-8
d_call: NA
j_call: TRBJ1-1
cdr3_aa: CASRPGTANTEAFF
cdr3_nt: TGTGCCAGCAGACCCGGGACGGCGAACACTGAAGCTTTCTTT

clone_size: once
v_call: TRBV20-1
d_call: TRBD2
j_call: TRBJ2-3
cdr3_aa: CSAPHTSAEDTQYF
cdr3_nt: TGCAGTGCTCCCCATACTAGCGCTGAAGATACGCAGTATTTT

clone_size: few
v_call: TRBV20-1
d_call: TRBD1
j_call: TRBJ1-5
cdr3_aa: CSASPSGTGDDQPQHF
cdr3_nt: TGCAGTGCTAGTCCCTCCGGGACAGGGGATGATCAGCCCCAGCATTTT